The rows below give T cell receptor beta chains drawn from one sample of a study of T cell repertoires in cytomegalovirus infection. TCRdb redid the calling of the reads with MiXCR, one entry per CDR3 protein. The table has approximately 300,000 distinct CDR3 sequences, under 35% seen once; the top ten hold 20%. These receptors' antigens are unknown. Source: cultured PBMCs, taken from culture after CMV antigen stimulation. These TCRs come from a human donor in good health (CMV status not recorded). Some clones in this sample may be carry-over from other donors' samples. The CDR3 runs from the conserved cysteine through the conserved F or W. The order of the fields is D gene, J gene, V gene, clone size, CDR3 DNA, CDR3 protein. A D gene is named only where the DNA matches it firmly. Clone size is stated in some rows and not others, as once, few, many or a class when expanded.

d_call: TRBD1; j_call: TRBJ2-1; v_call: TRBV7-6; clone_size: few; cdr3_nt: TGTGCCAGCAGCTTGAGAGGGGGCGCGAGCTCCTACAATGAGCAGTTCTTC; cdr3_aa: CASSLRGGASSYNEQFF
d_call: .; j_call: TRBJ2-2; v_call: TRBV20-1; clone_size: few; cdr3_nt: TGCAGTGCTACCACACGGAACACCGGGGAGCTGTTTTTT; cdr3_aa: CSATTRNTGELFF
d_call: .; j_call: TRBJ2-1; v_call: TRBV14; clone_size: .; cdr3_nt: TGTGCCAGCAGCCAAGGAGTGCCTAGACACAATGAGCAGTTCTTC; cdr3_aa: CASSQGVPRHNEQFF
d_call: TRBD2; j_call: TRBJ2-1; v_call: TRBV12-3/TRBV12-4; clone_size: .; cdr3_nt: TGTGCCAGCAGTTCCAGACTAGCGGTTAACGGTGAGCAGTTCTTC; cdr3_aa: CASSSRLAVNGEQFF
d_call: .; j_call: TRBJ1-2; v_call: TRBV15; clone_size: once; cdr3_nt: TGTGCCGTATCGGACTCTTGGGGCTACACCTTC; cdr3_aa: CAVSDSWGYTF
d_call: .; j_call: TRBJ1-1; v_call: TRBV12-3/TRBV12-4; clone_size: few; cdr3_nt: TGTGCCAGCAGTTTACAACAGCTTATGAACACTGAAGCTTTCTTT; cdr3_aa: CASSLQQLMNTEAFF
d_call: .; j_call: TRBJ1-5; v_call: TRBV28; clone_size: many; cdr3_nt: TGTGCCAGCACCCTAGGCTATCAGCCCCAGCATTTT; cdr3_aa: CASTLGYQPQHF
d_call: TRBD2; j_call: TRBJ2-1; v_call: TRBV24-1; clone_size: .; cdr3_nt: TGTGCCACCAGTGACCAGGGACTAGCGGGAGGGAAGGTAGACAATGAGCAGTTCTTC; cdr3_aa: CATSDQGLAGGKVDNEQFF
d_call: .; j_call: TRBJ1-4; v_call: TRBV2; clone_size: .; cdr3_nt: TGTGCCATTCCGTTGGGTGAAAAACTGTTTTTT; cdr3_aa: CAIPLGEKLFF
d_call: .; j_call: TRBJ1-5; v_call: TRBV12-3/TRBV12-4; clone_size: few; cdr3_nt: TGTGCCAGCAGATCCACCGGGACAAAGTATAGCAATCAGCCCCAGCATTTT; cdr3_aa: CASRSTGTKYSNQPQHF
d_call: .; j_call: TRBJ2-6; v_call: TRBV20-1; clone_size: few; cdr3_nt: TGCAGTGCTAGAGTGCCGAATAGTGGGGCCAACGTCCTGACTTTC; cdr3_aa: CSARVPNSGANVLTF
d_call: TRBD2; j_call: TRBJ2-5; v_call: TRBV28; clone_size: .; cdr3_nt: TGTGCCAGCAGCTTCTCGGGAGGGTTGGAGACCCAGTACTTC; cdr3_aa: CASSFSGGLETQYF
d_call: TRBD1; j_call: TRBJ2-5; v_call: TRBV7-6; clone_size: few; cdr3_nt: TGTGCCAGCAGCCCGACAGGGTTTCGGGAGACCCAGTACTTC; cdr3_aa: CASSPTGFRETQYF
d_call: .; j_call: TRBJ1-2; v_call: TRBV11-2; clone_size: .; cdr3_nt: TGTGCCAGCAGCTTAAACAGCTATGGTGGCTACACCTTC; cdr3_aa: CASSLNSYGGYTF
d_call: .; j_call: TRBJ1-5; v_call: TRBV10-3; clone_size: many; cdr3_nt: TGTGCCATCAGTGAGGTTCACAGGTCTGTCGGGAGCAATCAGCCCCAGCATTTT; cdr3_aa: CAISEVHRSVGSNQPQHF
d_call: TRBD2; j_call: TRBJ2-3; v_call: TRBV6-8; clone_size: .; cdr3_nt: TGTGCCAGCAGGGTACTAGCGGGATCGACCACAGATACGCAGTATTTT; cdr3_aa: CASRVLAGSTTDTQYF
d_call: .; j_call: TRBJ1-5; v_call: TRBV7-2; clone_size: many; cdr3_nt: TGTGCCAGCAGCCCCCGCCCGGGGCCGGATCAGCCCCAGCATTTT; cdr3_aa: CASSPRPGPDQPQHF
d_call: TRBD2; j_call: TRBJ2-4; v_call: TRBV29-1; clone_size: .; cdr3_nt: TGCAGCGTGGAAGGGACTAGCGGACCGGAGACCGCCAAAAACATTCAGTACTTC; cdr3_aa: CSVEGTSGPETAKNIQYF
d_call: .; j_call: TRBJ2-5; v_call: TRBV6-2/TRBV6-3; clone_size: .; cdr3_nt: TGTGCCAGCAGTTTTCTTGATAGCCCTGAGACCCAGTACTTC; cdr3_aa: CASSFLDSPETQYF
d_call: .; j_call: TRBJ2-2; v_call: TRBV28; clone_size: once; cdr3_nt: TGTGCCAGCAACCAGGGCTACACCGGGGAGCTGTTTTTT; cdr3_aa: CASNQGYTGELFF
d_call: TRBD1; j_call: TRBJ1-5; v_call: TRBV4-1; clone_size: .; cdr3_nt: TGCGCCAGCAGCCCTCCGGGACAGTATCAGCCCCAGCATTTT; cdr3_aa: CASSPPGQYQPQHF
d_call: TRBD2; j_call: TRBJ2-4; v_call: TRBV4-1; clone_size: .; cdr3_nt: TGCGCCAGCAGCCAAGGGGCGGGGCGGGGGGTAAACATTCAGTACTTC; cdr3_aa: CASSQGAGRGVNIQYF
d_call: .; j_call: TRBJ1-1; v_call: TRBV7-8; clone_size: .; cdr3_nt: TGTGCCAGCAGCTTAGGCAGGGCGTATGAAGCTTTCTTT; cdr3_aa: CASSLGRAYEAFF
d_call: .; j_call: TRBJ1-2; v_call: TRBV11-2; clone_size: .; cdr3_nt: TGTGCCAGCAGCAAACCTCCAGCCAGGAGTTATGGCTACACCTTC; cdr3_aa: CASSKPPARSYGYTF
d_call: TRBD1; j_call: TRBJ2-1; v_call: TRBV7-9; clone_size: .; cdr3_nt: TGTGCCAGCAGCTTAGGGACAGGGATAAACAATGAGCAGTTCTTC; cdr3_aa: CASSLGTGINNEQFF
d_call: .; j_call: TRBJ2-4; v_call: TRBV15; clone_size: few; cdr3_nt: TGTGCCACCAGCAGAGATCGAGGGCTAGCCAAAAACATTCAGTACTTC; cdr3_aa: CATSRDRGLAKNIQYF
d_call: .; j_call: TRBJ1-2; v_call: TRBV28; clone_size: few; cdr3_nt: TGTGCCAGCAGGCTGCCATTTGGCCGACATAACTATGGCTACACCTTC; cdr3_aa: CASRLPFGRHNYGYTF
d_call: .; j_call: TRBJ1-5; v_call: TRBV28; clone_size: few; cdr3_nt: TGTGCCAGCAGTTTAGCCGGATCCTGGGGACAGCCCCAGCATTTT; cdr3_aa: CASSLAGSWGQPQHF
d_call: TRBD1; j_call: TRBJ1-1; v_call: TRBV28; clone_size: .; cdr3_nt: TGTGCCAGCAGTTTCTCGACAGGGGTGAACACTGAAGCTTTCTTT; cdr3_aa: CASSFSTGVNTEAFF
d_call: .; j_call: TRBJ2-2; v_call: TRBV12-3/TRBV12-4; clone_size: few; cdr3_nt: TGTGCCAGCAGTTTCCTAAACCTAGCCACCGGGGAGCTGTTTTTT; cdr3_aa: CASSFLNLATGELFF
d_call: TRBD1; j_call: TRBJ2-2; v_call: TRBV12-3/TRBV12-4; clone_size: .; cdr3_nt: TGTGCCAGCAGGCGACAGGGATTGAACACCGGGGAGCTGTTTTTT; cdr3_aa: CASRRQGLNTGELFF
d_call: .; j_call: TRBJ2-3; v_call: TRBV11-2; clone_size: .; cdr3_nt: TGTGCCAGCAGTCTTACCCGACCTACGCAGTATTTT; cdr3_aa: CASSLTRPTQYF
d_call: .; j_call: TRBJ2-7; v_call: TRBV2; clone_size: few; cdr3_nt: TGTGCCAGCAGTGGGTTAGGGGCCTACGAGCAGTACTTC; cdr3_aa: CASSGLGAYEQYF